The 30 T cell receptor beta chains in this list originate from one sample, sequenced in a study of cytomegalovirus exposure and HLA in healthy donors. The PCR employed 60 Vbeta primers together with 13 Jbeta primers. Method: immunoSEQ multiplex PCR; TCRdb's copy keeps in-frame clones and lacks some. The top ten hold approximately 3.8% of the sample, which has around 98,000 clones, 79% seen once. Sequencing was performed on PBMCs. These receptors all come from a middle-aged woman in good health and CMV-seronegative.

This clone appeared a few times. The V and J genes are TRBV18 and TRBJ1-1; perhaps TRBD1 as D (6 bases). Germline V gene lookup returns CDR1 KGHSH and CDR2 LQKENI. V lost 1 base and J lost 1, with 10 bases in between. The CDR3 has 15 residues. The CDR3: CASSPRDIANTEAFF. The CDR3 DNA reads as TGTGCCAGCTCACCACGGGACATCGCGAACACTGAAGCTTTCTTT.

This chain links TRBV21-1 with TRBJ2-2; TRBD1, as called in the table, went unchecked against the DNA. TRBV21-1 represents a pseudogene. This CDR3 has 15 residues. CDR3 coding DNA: TGTGCCAGCAGTGTCAGGGGGCTTTCCACCGGGGAGCTGTTTTTT. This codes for CASSVRGLSTGELFF.

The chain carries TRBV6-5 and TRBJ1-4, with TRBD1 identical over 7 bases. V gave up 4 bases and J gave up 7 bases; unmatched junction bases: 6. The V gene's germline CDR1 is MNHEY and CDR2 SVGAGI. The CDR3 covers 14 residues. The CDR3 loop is CASSLQGISEKLFF. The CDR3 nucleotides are TGTGCCAGCAGTTTACAGGGGATTAGTGAAAAACTGTTTTTT.

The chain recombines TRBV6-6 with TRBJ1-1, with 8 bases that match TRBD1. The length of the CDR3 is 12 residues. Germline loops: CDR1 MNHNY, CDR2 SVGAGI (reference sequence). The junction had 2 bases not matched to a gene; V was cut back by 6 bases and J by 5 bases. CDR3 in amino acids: CASSRQGTEAFF. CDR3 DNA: TGTGCCAGCAGCCGACAGGGGACTGAAGCTTTCTTT.

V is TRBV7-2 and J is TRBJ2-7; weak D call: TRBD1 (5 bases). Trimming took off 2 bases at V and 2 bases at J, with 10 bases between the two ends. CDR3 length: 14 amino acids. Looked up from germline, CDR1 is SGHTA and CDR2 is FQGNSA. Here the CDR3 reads CASSLPQGAYEQYF. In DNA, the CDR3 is TGTGCCAGCAGCTTACCGCAGGGTGCCTACGAGCAGTACTTC.

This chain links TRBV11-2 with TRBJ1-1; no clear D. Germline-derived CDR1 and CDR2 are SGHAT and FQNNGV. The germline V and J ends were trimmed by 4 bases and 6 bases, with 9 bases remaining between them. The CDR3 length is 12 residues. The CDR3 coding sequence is TGTGCCAGCAGCTCTGAGAGGGCTGAAGCTTTCTTT. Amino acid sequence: CASSSERAEAFF.

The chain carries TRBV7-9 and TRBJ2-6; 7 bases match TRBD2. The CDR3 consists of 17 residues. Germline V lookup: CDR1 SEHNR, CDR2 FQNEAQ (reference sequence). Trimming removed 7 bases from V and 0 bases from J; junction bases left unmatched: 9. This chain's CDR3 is CASNSGGGPSGANVLTF. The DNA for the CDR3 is TGTGCCAGCAACTCGGGGGGAGGGCCCTCTGGGGCCAACGTCCTGACTTTC.

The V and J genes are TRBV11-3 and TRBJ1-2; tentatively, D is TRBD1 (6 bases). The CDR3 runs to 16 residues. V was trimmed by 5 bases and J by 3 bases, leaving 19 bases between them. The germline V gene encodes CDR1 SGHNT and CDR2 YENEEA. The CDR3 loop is CASSPPIPHRDYGYTF. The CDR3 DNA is TGTGCCAGCAGCCCACCAATTCCCCACAGGGACTATGGCTACACCTTC.

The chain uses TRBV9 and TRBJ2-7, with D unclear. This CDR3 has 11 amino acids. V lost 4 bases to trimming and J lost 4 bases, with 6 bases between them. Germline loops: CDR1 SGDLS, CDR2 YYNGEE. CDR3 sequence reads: CASSPGYEQYF. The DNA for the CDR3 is TGTGCCAGCAGCCCAGGATACGAGCAGTACTTC.

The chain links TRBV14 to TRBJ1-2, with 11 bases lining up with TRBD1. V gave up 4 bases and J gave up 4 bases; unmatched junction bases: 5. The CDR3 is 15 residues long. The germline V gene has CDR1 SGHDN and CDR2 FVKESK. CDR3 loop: CASSRTGGGVYGYTF. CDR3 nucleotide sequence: TGTGCCAGCAGCCGGACAGGGGGCGGCGTCTATGGCTACACCTTC.

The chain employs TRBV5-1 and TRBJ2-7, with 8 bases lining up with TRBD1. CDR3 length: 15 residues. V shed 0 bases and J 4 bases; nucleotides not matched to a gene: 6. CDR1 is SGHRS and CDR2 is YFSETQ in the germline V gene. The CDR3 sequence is CASSLAPGGYYEQYF. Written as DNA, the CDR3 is TGCGCCAGCAGCTTGGCCCCAGGGGGCTATTACGAGCAGTACTTC.

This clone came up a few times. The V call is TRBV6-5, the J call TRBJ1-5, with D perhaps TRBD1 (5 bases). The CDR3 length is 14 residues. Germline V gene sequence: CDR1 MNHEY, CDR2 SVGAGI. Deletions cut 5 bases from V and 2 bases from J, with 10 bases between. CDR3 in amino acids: CASSQGWGNQPQHF. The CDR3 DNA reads TGTGCCAGCAGTCAGGGATGGGGCAATCAGCCCCAGCATTTT.

The CDR3 DNA reads as TGTGCCAGCAGTACTCTTCGAGACAGTCACTACGAGCAGTACTTC. It is translated as CASSTLRDSHYEQYF. The rearrangement links TRBV6-5 to TRBJ2-7, with TRBD1 as a possible D gene (5 bases). Trimming removed 5 bases at V and 3 bases at J, with 17 bases between. CDR3 length equals 15 residues. Germline assignment: CDR1 MNHEY and CDR2 SVGAGI.

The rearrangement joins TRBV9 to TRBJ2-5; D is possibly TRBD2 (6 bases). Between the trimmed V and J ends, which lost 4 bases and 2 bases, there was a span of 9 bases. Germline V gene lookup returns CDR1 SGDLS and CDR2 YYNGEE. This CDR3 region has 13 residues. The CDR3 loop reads CASSRGRQETQYF. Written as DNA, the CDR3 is TGTGCCAGCAGCCGGGGGAGGCAAGAGACCCAGTACTTC.

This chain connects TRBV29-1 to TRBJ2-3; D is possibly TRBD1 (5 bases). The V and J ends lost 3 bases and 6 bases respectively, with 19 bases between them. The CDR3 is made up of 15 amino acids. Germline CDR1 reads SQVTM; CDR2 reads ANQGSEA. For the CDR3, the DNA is TGCAGCGTTGAGAAGACAGCCGAAGTTTCGGATACGCAGTATTTT. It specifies CSVEKTAEVSDTQYF.

CDR3 protein: CASSLQGASGELFF. The CDR3, as DNA: TGTGCCAGCAGCTTACAGGGGGCCTCCGGGGAGCTGTTTTTT. The chain couples TRBV7-3 to TRBJ2-2; 8 bases map to TRBD1. CDR1 and CDR2 (germline): SGHTA, FQGTGA. V lost 2 bases and J lost 6; bases outside the gene matches: 2. CDR3 length: 14 residues.

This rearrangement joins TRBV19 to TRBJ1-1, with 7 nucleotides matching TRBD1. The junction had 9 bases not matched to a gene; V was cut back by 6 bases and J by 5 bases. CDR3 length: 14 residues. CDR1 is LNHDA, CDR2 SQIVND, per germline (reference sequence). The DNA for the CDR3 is TGTGCCAGTAGAAACCGGGACAGAACAACTGAAGCTTTCTTT. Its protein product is CASRNRDRTTEAFF.

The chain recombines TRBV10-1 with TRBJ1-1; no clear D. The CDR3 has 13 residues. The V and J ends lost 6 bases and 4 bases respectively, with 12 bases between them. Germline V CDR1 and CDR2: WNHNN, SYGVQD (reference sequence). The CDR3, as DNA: TGCGCCAGCAGCGGCCAGACATGCACTGAAGCTTTCTTT. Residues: CASSGQTCTEAFF.

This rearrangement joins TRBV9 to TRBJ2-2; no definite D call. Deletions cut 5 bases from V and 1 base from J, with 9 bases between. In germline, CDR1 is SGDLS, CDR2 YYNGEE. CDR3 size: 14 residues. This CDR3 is CASSPFWNTGELFF. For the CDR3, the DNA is TGTGCCAGCAGTCCGTTTTGGAACACCGGGGAGCTGTTTTTT.

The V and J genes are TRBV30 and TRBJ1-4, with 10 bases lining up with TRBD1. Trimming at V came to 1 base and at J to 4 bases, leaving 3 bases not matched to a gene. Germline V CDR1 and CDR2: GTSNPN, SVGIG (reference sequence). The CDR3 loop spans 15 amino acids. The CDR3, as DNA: TGTGCCTGGAGTGCCGGACAGGGGGGTAATGAAAAACTGTTTTTT. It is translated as CAWSAGQGGNEKLFF.

Here the CDR3 DNA reads TGTGCTAGCCAATTACTTGGGCCAGGTTCTAGCAATCAGCCCCAGCATTTT. Its protein is CASQLLGPGSSNQPQHF. The chain combines TRBV7-7 with TRBJ1-5, with unresolved D. This CDR3 has 17 residues. Germline loops: CDR1 SSHAT, CDR2 FNYEAQ (reference sequence).

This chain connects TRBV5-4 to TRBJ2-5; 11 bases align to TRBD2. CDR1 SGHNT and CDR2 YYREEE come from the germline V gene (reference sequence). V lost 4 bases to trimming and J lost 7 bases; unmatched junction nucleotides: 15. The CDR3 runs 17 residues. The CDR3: CASSGGTSGSQGGTQYF. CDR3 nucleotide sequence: TGTGCCAGCAGCGGCGGGACTAGCGGTTCCCAAGGAGGGACCCAGTACTTC. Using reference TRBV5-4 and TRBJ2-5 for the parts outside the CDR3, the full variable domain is ETGVTQSPTHLIKTRGQQVTLRCSSQSGHNTVSWYQQALGQGPQFIFQYYREEENGRGNFPPRFSGLQFPNYSSELNVNALELDDSALYLCASSGGTSGSQGGTQYFGPGTRLLVL.

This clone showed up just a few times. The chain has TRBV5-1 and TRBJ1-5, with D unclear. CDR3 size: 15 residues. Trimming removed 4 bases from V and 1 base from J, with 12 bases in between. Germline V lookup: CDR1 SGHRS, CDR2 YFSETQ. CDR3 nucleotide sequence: TGCGCCAGCAGCCCAGACTCCGGGAGCAATCAGCCCCAGCATTTT. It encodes CASSPDSGSNQPQHF. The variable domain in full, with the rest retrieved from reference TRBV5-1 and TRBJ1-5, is KAGVTQTPRYLIKTRGQQVTLSCSPISGHRSVSWYQQTPGQGLQFLFEYFSETQRNKGNFPGRFSGRQFSNSRSEMNVSTLELGDSALYLCASSPDSGSNQPQHFGDGTRLSIL.

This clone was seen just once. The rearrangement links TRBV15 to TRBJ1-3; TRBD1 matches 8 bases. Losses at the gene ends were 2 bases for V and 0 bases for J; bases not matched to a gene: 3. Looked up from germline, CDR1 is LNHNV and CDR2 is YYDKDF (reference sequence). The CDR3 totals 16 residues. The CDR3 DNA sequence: TGTGCCACCAGCAGAAGACAGGGGCCCTCTGGAAACACCATATATTTT. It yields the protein CATSRRQGPSGNTIYF.

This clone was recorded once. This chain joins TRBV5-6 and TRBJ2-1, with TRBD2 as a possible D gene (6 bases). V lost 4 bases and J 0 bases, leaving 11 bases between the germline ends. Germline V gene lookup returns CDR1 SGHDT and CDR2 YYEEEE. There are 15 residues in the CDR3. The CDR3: CASSPGASSYNEQFF. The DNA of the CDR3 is TGTGCCAGCAGCCCGGGAGCTAGCTCCTACAATGAGCAGTTCTTC.

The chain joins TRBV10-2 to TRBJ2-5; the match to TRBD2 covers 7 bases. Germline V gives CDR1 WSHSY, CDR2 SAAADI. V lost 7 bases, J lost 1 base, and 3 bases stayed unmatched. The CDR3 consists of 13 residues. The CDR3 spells CASTREIQETQYF. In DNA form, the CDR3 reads TGCGCCAGCACGCGGGAGATCCAAGAGACCCAGTACTTC.

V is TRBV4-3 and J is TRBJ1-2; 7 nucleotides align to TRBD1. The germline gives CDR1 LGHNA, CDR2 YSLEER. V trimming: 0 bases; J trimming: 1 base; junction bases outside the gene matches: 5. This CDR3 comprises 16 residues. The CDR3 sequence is CASSQEGTEVNYGYTF. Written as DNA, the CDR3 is TGCGCCAGCAGCCAAGAGGGGACAGAAGTTAACTATGGCTACACCTTC.

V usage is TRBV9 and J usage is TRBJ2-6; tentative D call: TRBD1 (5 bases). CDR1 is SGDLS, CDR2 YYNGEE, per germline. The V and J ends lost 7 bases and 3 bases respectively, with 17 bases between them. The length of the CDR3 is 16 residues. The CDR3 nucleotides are TGTGCCAGCGGCAGGCAGGGTGCCAATGGGGCCAACGTCCTGACTTTC. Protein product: CASGRQGANGANVLTF.

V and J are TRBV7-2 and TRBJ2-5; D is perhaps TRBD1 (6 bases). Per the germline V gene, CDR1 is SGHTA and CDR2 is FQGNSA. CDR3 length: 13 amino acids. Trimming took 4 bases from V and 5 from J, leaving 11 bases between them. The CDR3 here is CASSSTGRETQYF. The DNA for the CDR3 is TGTGCCAGCAGCTCAACAGGGCGGGAGACCCAGTACTTC.

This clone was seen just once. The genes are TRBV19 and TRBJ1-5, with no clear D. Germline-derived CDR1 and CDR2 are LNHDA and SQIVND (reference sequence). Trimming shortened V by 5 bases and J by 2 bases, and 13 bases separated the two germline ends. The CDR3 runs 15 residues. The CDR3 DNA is TGTGCCAGTAGTCCCCCCCCGTCGGGCAATCAGCCCCAGCATTTT. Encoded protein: CASSPPPSGNQPQHF.